This T cell receptor (delta chain) was recorded in a study of gamma-delta T cells after stem cell transplantation. Germline V CDR1 and CDR2: GEAIGNYY, EKD. The CDR3 covers 23 residues. V lost 3 bases and J lost 0; bases outside the gene matches: 21. TCRdb reanalyzed the RT-PCR reads using CATT. The top ten hold around a tenth of the sample, which has around 10,000 delta-chain clones, around 1.4% seen once. This chain connects TRDV2 to TRDJ3; 8 bases agree with TRDD3. Sequenced: gamma-delta T cells. The sequence was collected from a human donor. It is not recorded whose cells these are; they may come from a transplant donor. The CDR3 protein is CACDPVESELGGQSSWDTRQMFF. The CDR3 DNA reads as TGTGCCTGTGACCCCGTGGAATCTGAACTGGGGGGACAAAGCTCCTGGGACACCCGACAGATGTTTTTC.